These 23 T cell receptor beta chains share one sample of origin, sequenced in a study of CD8+ T cells in alopecia areata. Sequencing used cDNA as its template, made by extracting RNA and reverse transcribing it. The assay was immunoSEQ multiplex PCR, and TCRdb's table has in-frame clones only and misses some. The profile covers some 120,000 clones, with approximately 60% appearing a single time and more than 5.5% taken by the ten largest. Treatment specified: oral pan-JAK inhibitor, 5-10 mg twice daily. Sequencing used CD4+ T cells sorted from blood, obtained at week 4, from a patient treated with tofacitinib. Receptors were obtained from a human donor with alopecia areata.

The chain recombines TRBV29-1 with TRBJ2-5, with 8 bases fitting TRBD2. The germline V gene has CDR1 SQVTM and CDR2 ANQGSEA. The trim removed 2 bases at V and 1 base at J, leaving 3 bases unmatched. The CDR3 is 14 amino acids. For the CDR3, the DNA is TGCAGCGTTGAACCGGGGGGGACCCAAGAGACCCAGTACTTC. As protein: CSVEPGGTQETQYF.

This clone was observed a handful of times. CDR3 region: CASSYRSEQFF. Here the CDR3 DNA reads TGTGCCAGCAGCTACAGGAGTGAGCAGTTCTTC. This sequence joins TRBV28 and TRBJ2-1; a weak D match, TRBD1 (5 bases). Between the trimmed V and J ends, which lost 6 bases and 9 bases, there was a span of 9 bases. CDR3 length equals 11 residues. Germline V lookup: CDR1 MDHEN, CDR2 SYDVKM.

V and J are TRBV28 and TRBJ1-1, with unresolved D. The CDR3 has 16 amino acids. CDR1 and CDR2 from the germline V gene are MDHEN and SYDVKM. The germline V and J ends were trimmed by 2 bases and 3 bases, with 16 bases remaining between them. CDR3 in amino acids: CASSLIPQAYDTEAFF. CDR3 DNA sequence: TGTGCCAGCAGTTTAATCCCTCAGGCCTATGACACTGAAGCTTTCTTT.

The chain joins TRBV30 to TRBJ2-7; 10 bases agree with TRBD2. J was trimmed by 9 bases and V by 2 bases; bases with no gene match: 10. The CDR3 is made up of 14 amino acids. Germline CDR1 is GTSNPN and CDR2 is SVGIG (reference sequence). The chain's CDR3 is CAWSPETSGLRQYF. In DNA form, the CDR3 reads TGTGCCTGGAGTCCCGAGACTAGCGGGTTGAGGCAGTACTTC.

This sequence joins TRBV29-1 and TRBJ2-3; D is unclear. Deletions cut 4 bases from V and 0 bases from J, with 5 bases between. The CDR3 spans 12 residues. Per germline, CDR1 SQVTM and CDR2 ANQGSEA. The CDR3 DNA is TGCAGCGTTGGAGCTAGCACAGATACGCAGTATTTT. Protein: CSVGASTDTQYF.

This clone was seen a single time. The chain combines TRBV30 with TRBJ2-4, with TRBD2 identical over 8 bases. This CDR3 is 16 amino acids long. Germline V gives CDR1 GTSNPN, CDR2 SVGIG (reference sequence). Losses at the gene ends were 0 bases for V and 1 base for J; bases not matched to a gene: 5. The DNA for the CDR3 is TGTGCCTGGAGTGTACGCGGGGGGACTGCCAAAAACATTCAGTACTTC. Protein product: CAWSVRGGTAKNIQYF.

CDR3 nucleotide sequence: TGTGCCAGCAGCTTGGTCGCGAGTACAGAAGCTTTCTTT. Encoded protein: CASSLVASTEAFF. This chain uses TRBV5-6 with TRBJ1-1; no clear D. Germline-derived CDR1 and CDR2 are SGHDT and YYEEEE. The CDR3 runs to 13 residues. The ends were cut back, 0 bases at V and 8 bases at J, with 11 bases in the middle. The whole variable domain, filled in from reference TRBV5-6 and TRBJ1-1, reads DAGVTQSPTHLIKTRGQQVTLRCSPKSGHDTVSWYQQALGQGPQFIFQYYEEEERQRGNFPDRFSGHQFPNYSSELNVNALLLGDSALYLCASSLVASTEAFFGQGTRLTVV.

This chain links TRBV30 with TRBJ2-3; D uncertain. The V and J ends lost 1 base and 3 bases respectively, with 17 bases between them. In germline, CDR1 is GTSNPN, CDR2 SVGIG (reference sequence). This CDR3 has 16 residues. The CDR3 protein is CAWSEKRRKSTDTQYF. The CDR3, as DNA: TGTGCCTGGAGTGAGAAGCGCAGGAAGAGTACAGATACGCAGTATTTT.

The CDR3, as DNA: TGTGCCTGGAGCGTGGCCCTTGAGGCTCCGCAGTATTTT. It codes for CAWSVALEAPQYF. The rearrangement joins TRBV30 to TRBJ2-3, with D unresolved. The CDR3 has 13 amino acids. The germline CDR1 and CDR2 sequences are GTSNPN and SVGIG (reference sequence). Trimming stripped 3 bases from V and 10 bases from J, with 17 bases between. The full variable domain, rest sourced from reference TRBV30 and TRBJ2-3, is SQTIHQWPATLVQPVGSPLSLECTVEGTSNPNLYWYRQAAGRGLQLLFYSVGIGQISSEVPQNLSASRPQDRQFILSSKKLLLSDSGFYLCAWSVALEAPQYFGPGTRLTVL.

The chain has TRBV29-1 and TRBJ2-5; TRBD2 matches at 14 bases. This CDR3 spans 14 amino acids. Losses at the gene ends were 6 bases for V and 5 bases for J; bases not matched to a gene: 5. Germline V gene lookup returns CDR1 SQVTM and CDR2 ANQGSEA. CDR3 residues: CSVGLAGVRETQYF. DNA for the CDR3: TGCAGCGTGGGACTAGCGGGAGTGAGGGAGACCCAGTACTTC.

This clone appeared a few times. The same CDR3 arises from other DNA sequences in this sample as well. The V and J genes are TRBV5-6 and TRBJ2-5, with D hard to call. Trimming stripped 1 base from V and 2 bases from J, with 0 bases between. CDR3 size: 11 residues. Per germline, CDR1 SGHDT and CDR2 YYEEEE. The chain's CDR3 is CASSLQETQYF. CDR3 in DNA: TGTGCCAGCAGCTTGCAAGAGACCCAGTACTTC.

Only a few counts were recorded for this clone. J is TRBJ1-5 and V is TRBV10-3; TRBD1 might be the D (6 bases). The V end was cut by 0 bases, the J end by 5 bases, with 17 bases between. The germline CDR1 and CDR2 sequences are ENHRY and SYGVKD. The CDR3 sequence is 17 residues long. CDR3 loop: CAISESRNRADDQPQHF. The CDR3 nucleotides read TGTGCCATCAGTGAGTCGCGGAACAGGGCAGACGATCAGCCCCAGCATTTT.

This chain joins TRBV29-1 and TRBJ1-2; D is unclear. The CDR3 length is 13 residues. The germline V gene encodes CDR1 SQVTM and CDR2 ANQGSEA. Trimming left V 7 bases short and J 1 base short, with 13 bases between. CDR3 nucleotides: TGCAGCGCCCGAAAGGTCAATAACTATGGCTACACCTTC. It codes for CSARKVNNYGYTF.

This clone turned up a few times. This sequence joins TRBV2 and TRBJ1-2; unclear D gene. The CDR3 runs to 13 residues. Germline assignment: CDR1 SNHLY and CDR2 FYNNEI. With 1 base removed from V and 7 bases from J, the gap between germline ends came to 10 bases. CDR3 amino acids: CASSEGRAGGYTF. DNA of the CDR3: TGTGCCAGCAGTGAAGGGCGGGCCGGTGGCTACACCTTC.

This clone was detected a few times. This chain joins TRBV10-3 and TRBJ2-7, with TRBD1 matching over 7 bases. The CDR3 runs to 14 residues. Trimming cost V 4 bases and J 2 bases; bases outside gene matches: 5. The germline gives CDR1 ENHRY, CDR2 SYGVKD. DNA for the CDR3: TGTGCCATCAGTGCCGTCGGGACAGCCTACGAGCAGTACTTC. It translates to CAISAVGTAYEQYF.

The chain is built from TRBV28 and TRBJ2-7; the match to TRBD1 covers 9 bases. Germline V gene lookup returns CDR1 MDHEN and CDR2 SYDVKM. Trimming removed 8 bases from V and 2 bases from J; junction bases left unmatched: 13. This CDR3 is 16 amino acids long. The DNA of the CDR3 is TGTGCCAGCCAGCCGCCGGCGGGACAGGGAACCTACGAGCAGTACTTC. Residues: CASQPPAGQGTYEQYF.

This clone has ten or more counts. The chain couples TRBV23-1 to TRBJ2-6; 12 bases map to TRBD1. TRBV23-1 is recorded as an ORF, its role being uncertain. Germline trimming cut 8 bases from V and 0 bases from J; bases unmatched to any gene: 5. The CDR3 length is 17 residues. The CDR3 bases are TGCGCCAGCGTAGGGACAGGGGGCTTCTCTGGGGCCAACGTCCTGACTTTC. The encoded protein is CASVGTGGFSGANVLTF.

The J gene is TRBJ2-7, the V gene TRBV29-1; TRBD1 agrees at 7 bases. CDR3 size: 15 residues. With 5 bases clipped from V and 0 bases from J, the junction kept 10 bases outside the gene matches. CDR1 is SQVTM and CDR2 is ANQGSEA in the germline V gene. CDR3 bases: TGCAGCGTTAAGGGACCCCGGGACAGCTCCTACGAGCAGTACTTC. This encodes CSVKGPRDSSYEQYF.

V and J are TRBV10-3 and TRBJ2-5, with a weak D call TRBD1 (8 bases). This CDR3 comprises 16 residues. Trimming pared 2 bases from V and 5 bases from J, leaving 18 bases between. Per the germline V gene, CDR1 is ENHRY and CDR2 is SYGVKD. As DNA, the CDR3 is TGTGCCATCAGTGAGCAGACAGGGGCGGGAGTGGAGACCCAGTACTTC. Translation gives CAISEQTGAGVETQYF.

The chain recombines TRBV30 with TRBJ1-3; D is unclear. Germline CDR1 and CDR2: GTSNPN and SVGIG (reference sequence). This CDR3 contains 13 residues. The V gene lost 3 bases and the J gene lost 0 bases, with 6 bases spanning the gap. The CDR3 is CAWREGSGNTIYF. CDR3 coding DNA: TGTGCCTGGAGAGAGGGCTCTGGAAACACCATATATTTT.

This chain links TRBV5-1 with TRBJ2-3; 8 nucleotides line up with TRBD2. Germline CDR1 SGHRS, CDR2 YFSETQ. Trimming cost V 5 bases and J 7 bases; bases outside gene matches: 9. CDR3 size: 14 residues. CDR3 DNA: TGCGCCAGCAGTTCCGGGACTAGTGTAAATACGCAGTATTTT. Amino acid sequence: CASSSGTSVNTQYF.

The rearrangement uses TRBV10-2 and TRBJ1-1; weak D call: TRBD1 (6 bases). This CDR3 spans 17 amino acids. Germline CDR1 reads WSHSY; CDR2 reads SAAADI. V lost 6 bases and J lost 5, with 25 bases in between. In DNA, the CDR3 is TGCGCCAGCAGGGACCAAACCTACAGGGTATCGGAGACTGAAGCTTTCTTT. This codes for CASRDQTYRVSETEAFF.

This clone was recorded only once. The chain links TRBV5-1 to TRBJ2-7; D is ambiguous. This CDR3 region has 14 residues. V dropped 0 bases and J dropped 2 bases, with 9 bases sitting between them. CDR1 SGHRS and CDR2 YFSETQ come from the germline V gene. The CDR3 nucleotides read TGCGCCAGCAGCTTGGACGGCAGCGCCTACGAGCAGTACTTC. Its protein product is CASSLDGSAYEQYF. The full variable domain, rest sourced from reference TRBV5-1 and TRBJ2-7, is KAGVTQTPRYLIKTRGQQVTLSCSPISGHRSVSWYQQTPGQGLQFLFEYFSETQRNKGNFPGRFSGRQFSNSRSEMNVSTLELGDSALYLCASSLDGSAYEQYFGPGTRLTVT.